Listed below are T cell receptor beta chains from one sample, sequenced in a study of shared clonotypes between healthy human individuals. Sequenced by immunoSEQ multiplex PCR; TCRdb stores in-frame clones only, minus some. This sample has 2 million to 2.5 million clones; roughly 96% occur once, and the top ten carry about 0.13%. Specimen: naive CD4+ T cells sorted from blood. These receptors came from a man between 18 and 35 years old in good health. The CDR3 runs from the conserved cysteine through the conserved F or W. D genes are given only for firm matches. A row's size may be missing; if present it is once, few, many or a size class.

- | TRBJ2-7 | 17 | TRBD2 | TRBV29-1 | CSVEDQVGAGGHVEQYF | TGCAGCGTTGAAGATCAGGTAGGGGCGGGGGGTCATGTGGAGCAGTACTTC
- | TRBJ2-2 | 16 | - | TRBV4-1 | CASSQAGGMNTGELFF | TGCGCCAGCAGCCAAGCGGGCGGGATGAACACCGGGGAGCTGTTTTTT
- | TRBJ1-3 | 13 | - | TRBV6-6 | CASSQNSGNTIYF | TGTGCCAGCAGCCAAAACAGTGGAAACACCATATATTTT
- | TRBJ2-3 | 16 | - | TRBV4-1 | CASTTQAGKGSDTQYF | TGCGCCAGCACCACTCAAGCAGGGAAAGGCTCAGATACGCAGTATTTT
- | TRBJ1-5 | 13 | - | TRBV6-1 | CASSERGDQPQHF | TGTGCCAGCAGTGAGCGGGGAGATCAGCCCCAGCATTTT
- | TRBJ2-7 | 13 | - | TRBV5-1 | CASRVGSSYEQYF | TGCGCCAGCAGGGTGGGGAGCTCCTACGAGCAGTACTTC
- | TRBJ1-6 | 15 | - | TRBV6-1 | CASRPSRAKDSPLHF | TGTGCCAGCAGGCCGTCGAGGGCGAAGGATTCACCCCTCCACTTT
- | TRBJ1-6 | 15 | - | TRBV2 | CASSDRGLGISPLHF | TGTGCCAGCAGTGACAGGGGATTGGGGATTTCACCCCTCCACTTT
- | TRBJ2-7 | 16 | - | TRBV6-5 | CASSYSKGSVFYEQYF | TGTGCCAGCAGTTACTCGAAAGGATCGGTATTCTACGAGCAGTACTTC
- | TRBJ2-7 | 14 | - | TRBV6-1 | CASSESLWVWEQYF | TGTGCCAGCAGTGAATCGCTGTGGGTTTGGGAGCAGTACTTC
- | TRBJ2-2 | 16 | - | TRBV10-1 | CASSESGRAVTGELFF | TGCGCCAGCAGTGAGTCTGGAAGGGCAGTCACCGGGGAGCTGTTTTTT
- | TRBJ2-3 | 15 | - | TRBV19 | CASISGDGSTDTQYF | TGTGCCAGTATAAGTGGGGACGGGAGCACAGATACGCAGTATTTT
- | TRBJ2-1 | 17 | TRBD2 | TRBV18 | CASSPPPGTSGSNEQFF | TGTGCCAGCTCACCACCGCCCGGGACTAGCGGGTCCAATGAGCAGTTCTTC
- | TRBJ1-3 | 17 | TRBD1 | TRBV7-8 | CASSLVLSRGLGNTIYF | TGTGCCAGCAGCTTAGTTCTGTCCAGGGGGCTTGGAAACACCATATATTTT
- | TRBJ1-1 | 15 | - | TRBV28 | CASSAPGGRLGEAFF | TGTGCCAGCAGTGCCCCCGGGGGGCGACTCGGTGAAGCTTTCTTT
- | TRBJ1-5 | 15 | - | TRBV6-5 | CASSPPGLSGQPQHF | TGTGCCAGCAGTCCGCCGGGCCTTTCTGGTCAGCCCCAGCATTTT
- | TRBJ1-2 | 14 | - | TRBV5-4 | CASSPDKIPYGYTF | TGTGCCAGCAGCCCGGACAAGATTCCCTATGGCTACACCTTC
- | TRBJ1-2 | 14 | - | TRBV5-4 | CASSFGGLDYGYTF | TGTGCCAGCAGTTTCGGGGGGTTAGACTATGGCTACACCTTC
- | TRBJ2-3 | 15 | TRBD2 | TRBV11-2 | CASSSPAGVTDTQYF | TGTGCCAGCAGCTCACCAGCGGGAGTAACAGATACGCAGTATTTT
- | TRBJ2-1 | 12 | - | TRBV6-5 | CASSRQGNEQFF | TGTGCCAGCAGTCGACAAGGCAATGAGCAGTTCTTC
once | TRBJ2-3 | 14 | TRBD2 | TRBV10-3 | CAISAGGPTDTQYF | TGTGCCATCAGTGCGGGGGGGCCAACAGATACGCAGTATTTT
- | TRBJ1-1 | 14 | TRBD1 | TRBV2 | CASSVQGGNTEAFF | TGTGCCAGCAGTGTACAGGGGGGGAACACTGAAGCTTTCTTT
- | TRBJ2-2 | 13 | - | TRBV27 | CASSLRDGGELFF | TGTGCCAGCAGTTTAAGGGACGGCGGGGAGCTGTTTTTT
- | TRBJ2-2 | 16 | TRBD1 | TRBV7-7 | CASSSTTGGDTGELFF | TGTGCTAGCAGCTCCACGACAGGGGGCGACACCGGGGAGCTGTTTTTT
- | TRBJ2-2 | 15 | TRBD2 | TRBV15 | CATSRRSGAGGELFF | TGTGCCACCAGCAGACGGAGCGGGGCGGGCGGGGAGCTGTTTTTT
- | TRBJ2-2 | 18 | - | TRBV5-1 | CASSWTERGQMNTGELFF | TGCGCCAGCAGCTGGACAGAGCGGGGACAGATGAACACCGGGGAGCTGTTTTTT
- | TRBJ2-1 | 15 | TRBD2 | TRBV7-2 | CASSLVAGGSNEQFF | TGTGCCAGCAGCTTGGTCGCGGGAGGTAGCAATGAGCAGTTCTTC
- | TRBJ2-6 | 17 | - | TRBV30 | CAWNPGLGGSGANVLTF | TGTGCCTGGAACCCCGGCTTAGGGGGCTCTGGGGCCAACGTCCTGACTTTC
once | TRBJ2-5 | 14 | TRBD1 | TRBV30 | CAWSVGQAQETQYF | TGTGCCTGGAGTGTAGGACAGGCCCAAGAGACCCAGTACTTC
- | TRBJ1-5 | 13 | - | TRBV7-2 | CASSLWAEQPQHF | TGTGCCAGCAGCTTATGGGCAGAACAGCCCCAGCATTTT
- | TRBJ1-1 | 15 | - | TRBV18 | CASSPSQEKGTEAFF | TGTGCCAGCTCACCGTCCCAAGAGAAGGGGACTGAAGCTTTCTTT
- | TRBJ1-3 | 13 | - | TRBV10-3 | CAISMSSGNTIYF | TGTGCCATCAGTATGAGCTCTGGAAACACCATATATTTT
- | TRBJ2-3 | 14 | - | TRBV19 | CASSITVGTDTQYF | TGTGCCAGTAGTATAACCGTAGGCACAGATACGCAGTATTTT
- | TRBJ2-2 | 16 | TRBD2 | TRBV9 | CASSVASSGITGELFF | TGTGCCAGCAGCGTAGCGTCTAGCGGAATAACCGGGGAGCTGTTTTTT
- | TRBJ1-3 | 14 | - | TRBV5-1 | CASSSVASGNTIYF | TGCGCCAGCAGCTCAGTGGCCTCTGGAAACACCATATATTTT
few | TRBJ2-3 | 12 | - | TRBV7-8 | CASSLDTDTQYF | TGTGCCAGCAGCTTAGACACAGATACGCAGTATTTT
- | TRBJ2-1 | 15 | - | TRBV9 | CASSATSSHYNEQFF | TGTGCCAGCAGCGCTACCTCTAGCCACTACAATGAGCAGTTCTTC
once | TRBJ2-7 | 12 | - | TRBV13 | CASSFRDYEQYF | TGTGCCAGCAGCTTCCGGGATTACGAGCAGTACTTC
- | TRBJ2-7 | 12 | - | TRBV2 | CASNGEPYEQYF | TGTGCCAGCAACGGGGAACCCTACGAGCAGTACTTC
- | TRBJ1-5 | 14 | - | TRBV10-2 | CASSVSGSNQPQHF | TGCGCCAGCAGTGTCTCGGGGAGCAATCAGCCCCAGCATTTT
few | TRBJ2-2 | 11 | - | TRBV29-1 | CSVGNTGELFF | TGCAGCGTGGGAAACACCGGGGAGCTGTTTTTT
once | TRBJ2-7 | 14 | TRBD1 | TRBV27 | CASRSGTGVGEQYF | TGTGCCAGCAGATCCGGGACAGGGGTTGGTGAGCAGTACTTC
- | TRBJ2-1 | 16 | TRBD2 | TRBV4-3 | CASSRILAPTYNEQFF | TGCGCCAGCAGCCGTATACTAGCGCCGACCTACAATGAGCAGTTCTTC
- | TRBJ2-1 | 13 | TRBD2 | TRBV25-1 | CASSESTSGEQFF | TGTGCCAGCAGTGAATCCACTAGCGGGGAGCAGTTCTTC
- | TRBJ1-1 | 13 | - | TRBV14 | CASSLQEGTEAFF | TGTGCCAGCAGCCTACAGGAGGGCACTGAAGCTTTCTTT